A selection of T cell receptor beta chains follows, all from one sample in a study of identical twins. TCRdb re-derived calls from the 5' RACE reads in MiXCR, one entry per CDR3 protein. Of around 1.7 million distinct CDR3 sequences detected, less than 35% appear once; the ten largest clones hold about 0.3%. Sequenced sample: cord blood. These receptors were taken from a newborn girl in good health. CDR3s include the opening cysteine and the closing phenylalanine or tryptophan. The order of the fields is D gene, clone size, J gene, V gene, CDR3 length, CDR3 DNA, CDR3 protein. A D gene is named only where the DNA matches it firmly. Clone size, where shown, is once, few, many, or a class for clones that have expanded.

>-|-|TRBJ2-1|TRBV5-1|13
TGCGCCAGCAGCTTCTCGGGTCCGGCTGAGCAGTTCTTC
CASSFSGPAEQFF
>-|-|TRBJ1-2|TRBV2|11
TGTGCCAGCCAGGGTGGGTATGGCTACACCTTC
CASQGGYGYTF
>-|-|TRBJ2-7|TRBV6-6|15
TGTGCCAGCAGTTACCCCGAGGAGGCCTACAATGAGCAGTACTTC
CASSYPEEAYNEQYF
>-|few|TRBJ2-7|TRBV7-9|13
TGTGCCAGCAGCCCGGACGGAGGCTACGAGCAGTACTTC
CASSPDGGYEQYF
>-|-|TRBJ2-1|TRBV20-1|16
TGCAGTGCTAGAGATTCGGGGGCACGGTACCAAGAGACCCAGTTCTTC
CSARDSGARYQETQFF
>-|few|TRBJ2-1|TRBV20-1|14
TGCAGTGCTAATAAACCGAGCTCCTACAATGAGCAGTTCTTC
CSANKPSSYNEQFF
>-|many|TRBJ2-1|TRBV27|18
TGTGCCAGCAATTTAAAGGGGCCTATTAAAAAAGGCTACAATGAGCAGTTCTTC
CASNLKGPIKKGYNEQFF
>TRBD2|few|TRBJ2-5|TRBV24-1|17
TGTGCCACCAGTGCACATTCTCTAGCGGGGGAGAGGGAGACCCAGTACTTC
CATSAHSLAGERETQYF
>TRBD1|-|TRBJ1-2|TRBV29-1|16
TGCAGCGTTGATAATCTGTGGGACAGGGGTTCCTATGGCTACACCTTC
CSVDNLWDRGSYGYTF
>-|many|TRBJ2-1|TRBV6-2/TRBV6-3|13
TGTGCCAGCAGTTCTAGACCCTACAATGAGCAGTTCTTC
CASSSRPYNEQFF
>TRBD1|few|TRBJ1-5|TRBV5-6|16
TGTGCCAGCAGCTTAGGGGAGACAGGGGGCTCGAAGCCCCAGCATTTT
CASSLGETGGSKPQHF